The rows below give T cell receptor beta chains drawn from one sample of a study of blood T cell repertoires in COVID-19. Assay used: immunoSEQ multiplex PCR; TCRdb lists only in-frame clones, some missing. The table lists approximately 240,000 clones, roughly 80% of them singletons. Sequenced sample: PBMCs or T cells enriched from blood (not recorded which). The source is a woman aged 40 to 49 with acute COVID-19. Both conserved end residues are part of each CDR3. Fields, in order: V gene, clone size, J gene, D gene, CDR3 protein, CDR3 DNA. The D gene is left open where the match is weak. The size entry is marked missing in some rows and otherwise reads once, few, many or a size class.

>TRBV9|many|TRBJ1-3|TRBD1
CASSGGQSGNTIYF
TGTGCCAGCAGCGGGGGACAGTCAGGAAACACCATATATTTT
>TRBV18|NA|TRBJ2-1|NA
CASRGYNEQFF
TGTGCCAGTAGGGGATACAATGAGCAGTTCTTC
>TRBV5-6|NA|TRBJ1-3|NA
CASSFGGRGSGNTIYF
TGTGCCAGCAGCTTCGGAGGCAGGGGCTCTGGAAACACCATATATTTT
>TRBV6-5|few|TRBJ1-1|NA
CASSYSRQPLNTEAFF
TGTGCCAGCAGTTACTCGAGACAGCCTCTCAACACTGAAGCTTTCTTT
>TRBV27|NA|TRBJ2-4|TRBD2
CASSLSGGIDLNIQYF
TGTGCCAGCAGTTTATCGGGGGGGATAGACCTAAACATTCAGTACTTC
>TRBV4-2|NA|TRBJ2-7|TRBD1
CASSQEPRTGATYEQYF
TGTGCCAGCAGCCAAGAGCCCCGAACAGGGGCCACCTACGAGCAGTACTTC
>TRBV5-1|NA|TRBJ2-5|NA
CASSQEAETQYF
TGCGCCAGCAGCCAGGAGGCGGAGACCCAGTACTTC
>TRBV19|NA|TRBJ1-5|NA
CASSNGEVNQPQHF
TGTGCCAGTAGTAATGGGGAGGTCAATCAGCCCCAGCATTTT
>TRBV29-1|NA|TRBJ2-3|TRBD2
CSVGSSGGVPWSDTQYF
TGCAGCGTTGGATCTAGCGGGGGGGTCCCCTGGTCAGATACGCAGTATTTT
>TRBV5-1|NA|TRBJ2-7|TRBD2
CASSLGSGRDEQYF
TGCGCCAGCAGCTTGGGCAGCGGGAGGGACGAGCAGTACTTC
>TRBV5-6|many|TRBJ1-2|NA
CASSLAQGSGYTF
TGTGCCAGCAGCTTAGCCCAGGGGAGTGGCTACACCTTC
>TRBV6-5|many|TRBJ2-5|TRBD2
CATQGASGGRTQYF
TGTGCCACCCAGGGGGCTAGCGGGGGCCGGACCCAGTACTTC
>TRBV7-8|NA|TRBJ1-2|NA
CASSTQAPNYGYTF
TGTGCCAGCAGCACACAGGCCCCTAACTATGGCTACACCTTC
>TRBV5-4|NA|TRBJ2-1|NA
CASSPLGQGRYNEQFF
TGTGCCAGCAGCCCCCTCGGGCAGGGCCGATACAATGAGCAGTTCTTC
>TRBV9|NA|TRBJ2-7|TRBD2
CASSVEGLAGTYEQYF
TGTGCCAGCAGCGTTGAGGGGCTAGCGGGGACCTACGAGCAGTACTTC
>TRBV18|NA|TRBJ1-2|NA
CASSPAGQLLNYGYTF
TGTGCCAGCTCACCAGCAGGACAGCTCCTTAACTATGGCTACACCTTC
>TRBV4-3|NA|TRBJ1-4|NA
CASSQESATNEKLFF
TGCGCCAGCAGCCAAGAAAGCGCAACTAATGAAAAACTGTTTTTT
>TRBV9|NA|TRBJ1-3|TRBD1
CASSAEGARSGNTIYF
TGTGCCAGCAGCGCGGAGGGGGCTCGCTCCGGAAACACCATATATTTT
>TRBV9|NA|TRBJ1-1|NA
CASSPAPRGRTEAFF
TGTGCCAGCAGCCCAGCCCCCAGGGGAAGGACTGAAGCTTTCTTT
>TRBV5-1|NA|TRBJ1-1|NA
CASSLAPTEMNTEAFF
TGCGCCAGCAGCTTGGCGCCGACAGAAATGAACACTGAAGCTTTCTTT
>TRBV7-2|NA|TRBJ1-2|NA
CASSAYGGGYTF
TGTGCCAGCAGCGCATACGGGGGTGGCTACACCTTC
>TRBV5-4|NA|TRBJ2-6|TRBD2
CASSFLAGGANVLTF
TGTGCCAGCAGCTTTTTAGCGGGTGGGGCCAACGTCCTGACTTTC
>TRBV19|NA|TRBJ2-1|TRBD2
CASSIDWLAGGPYNEQFF
TGTGCCAGTAGTATAGATTGGCTAGCGGGAGGGCCCTACAATGAGCAGTTCTTC
>TRBV7-9|NA|TRBJ2-1|TRBD2
CASSLSGSTSYNEQFF
TGTGCCAGCAGCTTAAGCGGGAGTACCTCCTACAATGAGCAGTTCTTC
>TRBV4-1|once|TRBJ1-1|NA
CASSQGGGLNTEAFF
TGCGCCAGCAGCCAAGGAGGGGGATTGAACACTGAAGCTTTCTTT
>TRBV7-6|NA|TRBJ2-7|TRBD2
CASSFRGPSGRGEQYF
TGTGCCAGCAGCTTCCGTGGTCCTAGCGGGAGAGGGGAGCAGTACTTC
>TRBV20-1|few|TRBJ2-5|TRBD2
CSASLRGGLQETQYF
TGCAGTGCTAGTTTGCGGGGGGGGTTACAAGAGACCCAGTACTTC
>TRBV5-4|NA|TRBJ2-5|TRBD1
CASSLVQGDGETQYF
TGTGCCAGCAGCTTGGTTCAGGGGGATGGAGAGACCCAGTACTTC
>TRBV4-1|NA|TRBJ2-3|TRBD2
CASRRGGLAGGLDTQYF
TGCGCCAGCAGACGAGGAGGGCTAGCGGGAGGGCTAGATACGCAGTATTTT
>TRBV28|NA|TRBJ1-2|TRBD1
CGTRPGTGGLGYTF
TGTGGCACAAGACCAGGGACAGGGGGATTAGGCTACACCTTC
>TRBV19|NA|TRBJ1-2|TRBD1
CATHTGAHGYTF
TGTGCCACGCATACAGGGGCTCATGGCTACACCTTC
>TRBV6-2/TRBV6-3|NA|TRBJ2-7|NA
CASSGNRADYEQYF
TGTGCCAGCAGTGGGAACAGGGCAGACTACGAGCAGTACTTC
>TRBV5-6|once|TRBJ1-2|NA
CASSLAGRGSGYTF
TGTGCCAGCAGCTTGGCCGGCAGGGGAAGTGGCTACACCTTC
>TRBV13|NA|TRBJ1-2|NA
CASSPTDSNWGYGYTF
TGTGCCAGCAGCCCTACGGACTCCAACTGGGGCTATGGCTACACCTTC
>TRBV5-1|NA|TRBJ2-7|TRBD2
CASSLQPGTSGRGGSYEQYF
TGCGCCAGCAGCTTGCAGCCCGGGACTAGCGGGAGGGGGGGCTCCTACGAGCAGTACTTC
>TRBV21-1|NA|TRBJ1-1|NA
CASSLSPRNTEAFF
TGTGCCAGCAGCCTCTCCCCCCGGAACACTGAAGCTTTCTTT
>TRBV5-5|NA|TRBJ1-4|TRBD1
CASSLQGPEKLFF
TGTGCCAGCAGCCTACAGGGGCCCGAAAAACTGTTTTTT
>TRBV29-1|NA|TRBJ2-3|TRBD1
CSVERGRDRGITDTQYF
TGCAGCGTTGAAAGGGGGAGGGACAGGGGAATCACAGATACGCAGTATTTT
>TRBV5-1|NA|TRBJ1-3|TRBD1
CASSSEGQGALSGNTIYF
TGCGCCAGCAGCTCAGAAGGACAGGGGGCATTGAGTGGAAACACCATATATTTT
>TRBV6-5|NA|TRBJ1-6|NA
CASRPGSSYNSPLHF
TGTGCCAGCAGACCTGGGAGCTCCTATAATTCACCCCTCCACTTT
>TRBV12-3/TRBV12-4|NA|TRBJ1-2|NA
CASSLRYGYTF
TGTGCCAGCAGCCTTAGATATGGCTACACCTTC
>TRBV7-9|NA|TRBJ1-6|TRBD1
CASSRGQVGWSPLHF
TGTGCCAGCAGCCGAGGACAGGTCGGATGGTCACCCCTCCACTTT
>TRBV7-2|NA|TRBJ2-1|TRBD2
CASSLMPSGGEQFF
TGTGCCAGCAGCTTAATGCCTAGCGGGGGGGAGCAGTTCTTC
>TRBV6-5|NA|TRBJ2-7|NA
CASSRQSGEQYF
TGTGCCAGCAGTCGACAGTCTGGGGAGCAGTACTTC
>TRBV28|NA|TRBJ2-5|TRBD1
CASSQTGAQETQYF
TGTGCCAGCAGTCAGACAGGGGCCCAAGAGACCCAGTACTTC
>TRBV7-2|NA|TRBJ1-1|NA
CASSKDTNTEAFF
TGTGCCAGCAGCAAAGACACGAACACTGAAGCTTTCTTT
>TRBV6-5|NA|TRBJ1-1|NA
CASSRDSMNTEAFF
TGTGCCAGCAGCAGAGACAGCATGAACACTGAAGCTTTCTTT
>TRBV4-1|NA|TRBJ2-1|TRBD2
CASSSGLAGVSEQFF
TGCGCCAGCAGCTCGGGACTAGCGGGAGTTTCCGAGCAGTTCTTC
>TRBV29-1|NA|TRBJ2-3|TRBD2
CSARAGIPDTQYF
TGCAGCGCCAGAGCGGGAATCCCAGATACGCAGTATTTT